The clone carrying this TCR beta chain occurred a few times. The source of the sample is a study of blood T cells in healthy people across ages. This CDR3 comprises 13 residues. CDR1 MNHEY and CDR2 SVGEGT come from the germline V gene. J lost 11 bases, V lost 6 bases, and 10 bases had no gene match. A J-beta primer mix and a sample-barcoded 5' primer were used in a second PCR of roughly 6 to 11 cycles. From the 5' RACE reads, TCRdb called clonotypes with MiXCR, one entry per CDR3 protein. The table includes about 1,400,000 distinct CDR3 sequences, approximately 63% detected once. The chain employs TRBV6-2 or TRBV6-3 and TRBJ2-3; 8 nucleotides line up with TRBD1. The specimen was blood. The TCR sequence derives from a young man in good health. Here the CDR3 reads CASSQSGQGGQYF. CDR3 DNA sequence: TGTGCCAGCAGCCAGAGCGGACAGGGCGGGCAGTATTTT.